This entry lists 16 T cell receptor beta chains sequenced from one sample in a study of T cells in Graves' hyperthyroidism and ophthalmopathy. TCR beta CDR3 sequences were amplified from RNA transcripts. First-round RT-PCR targeting the TCR CDR3 was performed with the HTBI primer set. Each CDR3 protein gets one entry after TCRdb re-called the multiplex PCR reads with MiXCR. The sample includes approximately 590,000 distinct CDR3 sequences, roughly 50% of them seen just once. The material sequenced was peripheral blood or thyroid tissue (not recorded which). These receptors came from a young woman with Graves' hyperthyroidism.

This clonotype has just a few counts. The gene calls are TRBV20-1 and TRBJ1-1, with D possibly being TRBD1 (6 bases). Trimming removed 5 bases from V and 7 bases from J, with 20 bases in between. This CDR3 contains 14 residues. CDR1 DFQATT and CDR2 SNEGSKA come from the germline V gene (reference sequence). Here the CDR3 reads CSAYLGTGASEAFF. CDR3 nucleotide sequence: TGCAGTGCTTATCTAGGTACGGGGGCAAGTGAAGCTTTCTTT.

The chain links TRBV7-9 to TRBJ2-5; 15 bases line up with TRBD2. CDR3 length: 17 amino acids. V trimming: 5 bases; J trimming: 5 bases; junction bases outside the gene matches: 9. CDR1 is SEHNR and CDR2 is FQNEAQ in the germline V gene (reference sequence). CDR3 in amino acids: CASSPRTSGRARETQYF. The CDR3 bases are TGTGCCAGCAGCCCCCGGACTAGCGGGAGGGCCCGGGAGACCCAGTACTTC.

This rearrangement joins TRBV29-1 to TRBJ2-5; the match to TRBD1 covers 12 bases. Germline assignment: CDR1 SQVTM and CDR2 ANQGSEA. CDR3 length: 13 residues. V was clipped by 6 bases and J by 9 bases; unmatched bases: 8. CDR3 protein: CSVGTGGNQPQYF. The CDR3 DNA sequence: TGCAGCGTAGGGACAGGGGGCAATCAGCCCCAGTACTTC.

J is TRBJ2-7 and V is TRBV20-1, with TRBD1 matching over 9 bases. The CDR3 totals 12 residues. Germline CDR1 reads DFQATT; CDR2 reads SNEGSKA (reference sequence). V dropped 6 bases and J dropped 6; count of bases not matched to a gene: 6. Here the CDR3 reads CSAWTGEVEQYF. The CDR3 nucleotides are TGCAGTGCGTGGACAGGGGAGGTCGAGCAGTACTTC.

This clonotype came up a few times. The J gene is TRBJ1-5, the V gene TRBV7-6, with D maybe TRBD1 (5 bases). Germline CDR1 SGHVS, CDR2 FNYEAQ. The V and J ends lost 5 bases and 4 bases respectively, with 21 bases between them. The CDR3 has 17 residues. The CDR3 DNA reads as TGTGCCAGCAGCCGAGCCGCAGGGACGGGAAGTAATCAGCCCCAGCATTTT. This gives the protein CASSRAAGTGSNQPQHF.

This rearrangement joins TRBV2 to TRBJ2-5, with 7 bases matching TRBD1. J was trimmed by 5 bases and V by 7 bases; bases with no gene match: 4. This CDR3 has 12 residues. The germline V gene encodes CDR1 SNHLY and CDR2 FYNNEI. CDR3 DNA sequence: TGTGCCAGCAAGGGGGCTGCTGAGACCCAGTACTTC. Translated: CASKGAAETQYF.

This clonotype was seen only a few times. This chain uses TRBV7-9 with TRBJ1-1; D is ambiguous. V was trimmed by 6 bases and J by 6 bases, leaving 11 bases between them. In germline, CDR1 is SEHNR, CDR2 FQNEAQ (reference sequence). The CDR3 contains 12 residues. CDR3 residues: CASSPPYPEAFF. The DNA for the CDR3 is TGTGCCAGCAGTCCCCCCTATCCTGAAGCTTTCTTT.

This rearrangement joins TRBV5-1 to TRBJ2-2; 10 nucleotides match TRBD2. The CDR3 length is 16 residues. Trimming at V came to 4 bases and at J to 0 bases, leaving 3 bases not matched to a gene. Per the germline V gene, CDR1 is SGHRS and CDR2 is YFSETQ. The CDR3 bases are TGCGCCAGCAGCGTGAGCGGGAGGGCGAACACCGGGGAGCTGTTTTTT. Translated: CASSVSGRANTGELFF.

This chain links TRBV24-1 with TRBJ2-3; D might be TRBD1 (6 bases). The V gene's germline CDR1 is KGHDR and CDR2 SFDVKD. This CDR3 comprises 13 residues. Trimming stripped 6 bases from V and 2 bases from J, with 8 bases between. The CDR3: CATSLGHTDTQYF. CDR3 DNA: TGTGCCACCAGTCTGGGACACACAGATACGCAGTATTTT.

At least ten counts were recorded for this clonotype. The V gene is TRBV2, the J gene TRBJ1-1; no firm D call. Per germline, CDR1 SNHLY and CDR2 FYNNEI. The V end lost 2 bases, the J end lost 0 bases, and 13 bases lay between the germline ends. The CDR3 loop spans 16 amino acids. The CDR3 nucleotides read TGTGCCAGCAGTGAAACCCGGGCCCAGCTGAACACTGAAGCTTTCTTT. This encodes CASSETRAQLNTEAFF.

The chain combines TRBV7-8 with TRBJ2-5, with TRBD2 matching 7 bases. This CDR3 has 16 residues. Germline V gene lookup returns CDR1 SGHVS and CDR2 FQNEAQ. V lost 1 base to trimming and J lost 5 bases; unmatched junction nucleotides: 10. The CDR3 loop is CASSLGHAGVYETQYF. DNA of the CDR3: TGTGCCAGCAGCTTAGGCCATGCGGGAGTTTATGAGACCCAGTACTTC.

This chain joins TRBV7-2 and TRBJ1-1, with unresolved D. Trimming removed 1 base at V and 0 bases at J, with 12 bases between. The germline V gene has CDR1 SGHTA and CDR2 FQGNSA. The CDR3 covers 16 residues. The CDR3 region is CASSLVTALLNTEAFF. In DNA, the CDR3 is TGTGCCAGCAGCTTAGTCACAGCCCTATTGAACACTGAAGCTTTCTTT.

The rearrangement joins TRBV24-1 to TRBJ2-5; TRBD2 agrees at 11 bases. Germline CDR1 KGHDR, CDR2 SFDVKD. V gave up 1 base and J gave up 5 bases; unmatched junction bases: 5. CDR3 length equals 16 residues. The CDR3 loop is CATSDFLAGGGETQYF. CDR3 nucleotides: TGTGCCACCAGTGATTTTCTAGCGGGAGGTGGGGAGACCCAGTACTTC.

This clonotype was observed a few times. The V and J genes are TRBV2 and TRBJ1-1; D uncertain. The CDR3 is made up of 14 amino acids. Germline values: CDR1 SNHLY, CDR2 FYNNEI. V dropped 5 bases and J dropped 8 bases, with 18 bases sitting between them. In DNA, the CDR3 is TGTGCCAGCAGTTTAGCGTTCGACACTCCAGAAGCTTTCTTT. Amino acids: CASSLAFDTPEAFF.

The chain is built from TRBV10-3 and TRBJ2-6, with a possible D match to TRBD1 (5 bases). CDR1 is ENHRY, CDR2 SYGVKD, per germline. Trimming cost V 4 bases and J 3 bases, with 7 bases left between them. The CDR3 has 14 residues. The CDR3 nucleotides are TGTGCCATCAGTGTCGACAGTGGGGCCAACGTCCTGACTTTC. Protein sequence: CAISVDSGANVLTF.

This clonotype was detected many times. The chain couples TRBV2 to TRBJ2-7; D is uncertain. Trimming shortened V by 3 bases and J by 4 bases, and 7 bases separated the two germline ends. The CDR3 sequence is 12 residues long. CDR1 is SNHLY and CDR2 is FYNNEI in the germline V gene. The CDR3 DNA reads TGTGCCAGCAGTGATGGATTATACGAGCAGTACTTC. Its protein is CASSDGLYEQYF.